The T cell receptor beta chain described here comes from a study of cytomegalovirus exposure and HLA in healthy donors. Study context: Counted in an early data release were about 80 million unique TCRs from HLA-typed donors.

The CDR3 is made up of 17 amino acids. Germline CDR1 is MDHEN and CDR2 is SYDVKM. V dropped 5 bases and J dropped 5 bases, with 19 bases sitting between them. Notes on the study in general: The study labeled 150 or so TCR beta chains cytomegalovirus-associated. Within the data, a cluster of highly shared sequence variants was likely a sequencing artifact. A later analysis, which compared TCR beta chains of equal frequency, found the HLA-associated ones more clonally expanded.

Of note for this clone: What it binds is not known.

A multiplex PCR was run with 60 Vbeta primers and 13 Jbeta primers. The method was immunoSEQ multiplex PCR; TCRdb's version includes in-frame clones alone and lacks a portion of them. This table has under 200,000 clones, over 60% appearing once. The TCR was taken from a man aged 45 to 65 in good health and CMV-seropositive. The chain links TRBV28 to TRBJ1-6, with a weak D call TRBD1 (6 bases). The sequencing input was PBMCs. CDR3 DNA: TGTGCCAGCAGTCCCCCGTTCCATCACAGGGATAATTCACCCCTCCACTTT. It codes for CASSPPFHHRDNSPLHF.